This is a list of T cell receptor beta chains from one sample in a study of response to subunit inactivated influenza vaccine. TCRdb called the RT-PCR reads again in MiXCR, with one record for every CDR3 protein. Among 500,000 to 550,000 distinct CDR3 sequences listed, 7.6% were seen once. The sample here was PBMCs from blood, taken roughly 24 months after vaccination. These receptor sequences come from a man between 50 and 70 years old who received an inactivated influenza vaccine. Each CDR3 is given with its conserved first and last residue. Fields, in order: V gene, D gene, clone size, J gene, CDR3 DNA, CDR3 protein. The D gene is left open where the match is weak. The listing skips clone size in some rows; elsewhere it reads once, few, many or a size class.

V: TRBV12-3/TRBV12-4; D: TRBD1; size: many; J: TRBJ2-1; DNA: TGTGCCAGCAGGGGACAGGGGTCCTACAATGAGCAGTTCTTC; CDR3: CASRGQGSYNEQFF
V: TRBV27; D: .; size: few; J: TRBJ1-4; DNA: TGTGCCAGCAGTTCCGACAGAGCAACTAATGAAAAACTGTTTTTT; CDR3: CASSSDRATNEKLFF
V: TRBV7-9; D: .; size: few; J: TRBJ2-2; DNA: TGTGCCAGCAGCCCCTTTCCAGAGAGCACCGGGGAGCTGTTTTTT; CDR3: CASSPFPESTGELFF
V: TRBV6-7; D: .; size: few; J: TRBJ1-5; DNA: TGTGCCAGTCAAAACTGGAGAGGTTATAGCAATCAGCCCCAGCATTTT; CDR3: CASQNWRGYSNQPQHF
V: TRBV2; D: TRBD1; size: many; J: TRBJ2-5; DNA: TGTGCCAGCGGAGACAGGGGGACCCAGTACTTC; CDR3: CASGDRGTQYF
V: TRBV4-2; D: .; size: few; J: TRBJ2-1; DNA: TGTGCCAGCAGCCGAGGACTGGGGGAGCAGTTCTTC; CDR3: CASSRGLGEQFF
V: TRBV27; D: TRBD1; size: once; J: TRBJ2-3; DNA: TGTGCCAGCAGACCGGGACAGATCACAGATACGCAGTATTTT; CDR3: CASRPGQITDTQYF
V: TRBV15; D: .; size: many; J: TRBJ2-2; DNA: TGTGCCACCAGCAGAGATATGGCCGGGGAGCTGTTTTTT; CDR3: CATSRDMAGELFF
V: TRBV6-5; D: .; size: many; J: TRBJ2-7; DNA: TGTGCCAGCAGTTACTCGGGCCGGGACTCCTACGAGCAGTACTTC; CDR3: CASSYSGRDSYEQYF
V: TRBV28; D: TRBD1; size: few; J: TRBJ1-5; DNA: TGTGCCAGCAGTCCTAGCCCCAATACAGGGGGCAGGGAGCCCCAGCATTTT; CDR3: CASSPSPNTGGREPQHF
V: TRBV18; D: .; size: many; J: TRBJ1-1; DNA: TGTGCCAGCTCACCGTTCGGGGGCGTTAAGAACACTGAAGCTTTCTTT; CDR3: CASSPFGGVKNTEAFF
V: TRBV29-1; D: .; size: .; J: TRBJ2-3; DNA: TGCAGCTCCACTGGGGCCGCGACAGATACGCAGTATTTT; CDR3: CSSTGAATDTQYF
V: TRBV15; D: .; size: many; J: TRBJ2-7; DNA: TGTGCCACCAGCAGACAGGGGTTTAACGAGCAGTACTTC; CDR3: CATSRQGFNEQYF
V: TRBV9; D: .; size: .; J: TRBJ2-7; DNA: TGTGCCAGCAGCGCCTTCGACAGACCCTACGAGCAGTACTTC; CDR3: CASSAFDRPYEQYF
V: TRBV10-3; D: .; size: .; J: TRBJ1-1; DNA: TGTGCCATCAGTGAGTTCTCTGGGACTGAAGCTTTCTTT; CDR3: CAISEFSGTEAFF
V: TRBV5-1; D: .; size: many; J: TRBJ1-5; DNA: TGCGCCATCACCCCCCGGACGGGGAATAGCAATCAGCCCCAGCATTTT; CDR3: CAITPRTGNSNQPQHF
V: TRBV4-2; D: .; size: many; J: TRBJ2-3; DNA: TGTGCCAGCAGCCAAGATCACAGGGCAACAGATACGCAGTATTTT; CDR3: CASSQDHRATDTQYF
V: TRBV4-3; D: .; size: .; J: TRBJ1-6; DNA: TGCGCCAGCAGCCAAGATTGGCGGGTTTCACCCCTCCACTTT; CDR3: CASSQDWRVSPLHF
V: TRBV25-1; D: .; size: many; J: TRBJ1-3; DNA: TGTGCCAGCATGCACTCTGGAAACACCATATATTTT; CDR3: CASMHSGNTIYF
V: TRBV7-2; D: TRBD2; size: few; J: TRBJ2-7; DNA: TGTGCCAGCACCCGCGAGGGAGGGTTCGGCTACGAGCAGTACTTC; CDR3: CASTREGGFGYEQYF
V: TRBV4-1; D: TRBD2; size: few; J: TRBJ2-2; DNA: TGCGCCAGCAGCCAAGAACTAGCGGGCGGGGAGCTGTTTTTT; CDR3: CASSQELAGGELFF
V: TRBV7-2; D: .; size: many; J: TRBJ2-5; DNA: TGTGCCAGCAGCTTAGTGGGCAGGGTAGAGACCCAGTACTTC; CDR3: CASSLVGRVETQYF
V: TRBV5-5; D: .; size: many; J: TRBJ1-2; DNA: TGTGCCAGCAGCTTGGGGGCCCAAGCTAACTATGGCTACACCTTC; CDR3: CASSLGAQANYGYTF
V: TRBV29-1; D: TRBD1; size: many; J: TRBJ2-1; DNA: TGCAGCGTTGTTCTCCAGGACAGGGGGAACAATGAGCAGTTCTTC; CDR3: CSVVLQDRGNNEQFF
V: TRBV11-2; D: .; size: .; J: TRBJ1-1; DNA: TGTGCCAGCAGCCGTCCCGGGGGACGGAACACTGAAGCTTTCTTT; CDR3: CASSRPGGRNTEAFF
V: TRBV7-2; D: .; size: few; J: TRBJ2-7; DNA: TGTGCCAGCAGCTTAGCGCCAGGGGCAGTCGCCGAGCAGTACTTC; CDR3: CASSLAPGAVAEQYF
V: TRBV6-1; D: TRBD1; size: few; J: TRBJ1-4; DNA: TGTGCCAGCAGCCCCGGGACAGGGGGCCTGGGAAAACTGTTTTTT; CDR3: CASSPGTGGLGKLFF
V: TRBV29-1; D: TRBD1; size: few; J: TRBJ2-5; DNA: TGCAGCGTTGGGGACAGGGTAGGGACCCAGTACTTC; CDR3: CSVGDRVGTQYF
V: TRBV7-2; D: TRBD1; size: many; J: TRBJ1-3; DNA: TGTGCCAGCACCGGGACAGGGACTGGAAACACCATATATTTT; CDR3: CASTGTGTGNTIYF
V: TRBV6-2/TRBV6-3; D: .; size: .; J: TRBJ2-3; DNA: TGTGCCAGCAGTTACGGTTTTAGCACAGATACGCAGTATTTT; CDR3: CASSYGFSTDTQYF
V: TRBV11-3; D: .; size: .; J: TRBJ2-7; DNA: TGTGCCAGCAGCCAGTTCGGTAACGAGCAGTACTTC; CDR3: CASSQFGNEQYF
V: TRBV4-2; D: .; size: .; J: TRBJ2-3; DNA: TGTGCCAGCAGCCAAAAGGTGCGGGATACGCAGTATTTT; CDR3: CASSQKVRDTQYF
V: TRBV2; D: .; size: many; J: TRBJ2-2; DNA: TGTGCCAGCAGTGAAGGGGACTTAGCCACCGGGGAGCTGTTTTTT; CDR3: CASSEGDLATGELFF
V: TRBV6-1; D: .; size: many; J: TRBJ1-2; DNA: TGTGCCAGCAGAGACCGACAGGACACCTATGGCTACACCTTC; CDR3: CASRDRQDTYGYTF
V: TRBV27; D: TRBD1; size: .; J: TRBJ2-5; DNA: TGTGCCAGCAAAGGCACAGGGGGCGGAGGAGAGACCCAGTACTTC; CDR3: CASKGTGGGGETQYF
V: TRBV5-1; D: TRBD2; size: many; J: TRBJ2-1; DNA: TGCGCCAGCAGCTGGCGGGGGGTTCCTCCTGAGCAGTTCTTC; CDR3: CASSWRGVPPEQFF
V: TRBV20-1; D: .; size: few; J: TRBJ2-5; DNA: TGCAGTGCTAGAGCGTGGGGGGGCAAAGAGACCCAGTACTTC; CDR3: CSARAWGGKETQYF
V: TRBV24-1; D: .; size: few; J: TRBJ2-3; DNA: TGTGCCACCAGTGATTCCTCCAGGGCGGGCACAGATACGCAGTATTTT; CDR3: CATSDSSRAGTDTQYF
V: TRBV18; D: TRBD1; size: .; J: TRBJ2-1; DNA: TGTGCCAGCTCCCGGGGACAGGGGATATTCAATGAGCAGTTCTTC; CDR3: CASSRGQGIFNEQFF
V: TRBV27; D: .; size: .; J: TRBJ1-2; DNA: TGTGCCAGCAGTTTAAATCGGCAGGGGAGGTACACCTTC; CDR3: CASSLNRQGRYTF
V: TRBV24-1; D: TRBD1; size: .; J: TRBJ2-2; DNA: TGTGCCACCAGTGATCCGACGACAGGGGACACCGGGGAGCTGTTTTTT; CDR3: CATSDPTTGDTGELFF
V: TRBV7-2; D: .; size: .; J: TRBJ2-1; DNA: TGTGCCAGCAGCTCAATAAGGGAGCAGTTCTTC; CDR3: CASSSIREQFF
V: TRBV20-1; D: TRBD2; size: .; J: TRBJ2-1; DNA: TGCAGTGCTAGAGAGGCCGGGACTAGCGGGTACAATGAGCAGTTCTTC; CDR3: CSAREAGTSGYNEQFF
V: TRBV5-6; D: .; size: few; J: TRBJ2-5; DNA: TGTGCCAGCACCAATCGGGAGACCCAGTACTTC; CDR3: CASTNRETQYF
V: TRBV4-3; D: .; size: .; J: TRBJ2-3; DNA: TGCGCCAGCAGCCAAGCCGTCAGGGGCCCCACAGATACGCAGTATTTT; CDR3: CASSQAVRGPTDTQYF
V: TRBV11-2; D: .; size: .; J: TRBJ2-1; DNA: TGTGCCAGCAGCCGTAACAGGGAGCAGTTCTTC; CDR3: CASSRNREQFF
V: TRBV10-3; D: .; size: many; J: TRBJ1-1; DNA: TGTGCCATCAGTGAGTCACCGACAGGGAACACTGAAGCTTTCTTT; CDR3: CAISESPTGNTEAFF
V: TRBV24-1; D: TRBD1; size: few; J: TRBJ2-5; DNA: TGTGCCACCAGCCGGAGGACAGGGAGTATGGAGACCCAGTACTTC; CDR3: CATSRRTGSMETQYF
V: TRBV6-2/TRBV6-3; D: .; size: few; J: TRBJ2-4; DNA: TGTGCCAGCAGTTATTCAACCAAAAACATTCAGTACTTC; CDR3: CASSYSTKNIQYF
V: TRBV7-2; D: .; size: many; J: TRBJ2-7; DNA: TGTGCCAGCAGCTTAAGCGTTACCTACGAGCAGTACTTC; CDR3: CASSLSVTYEQYF
V: TRBV20-1; D: TRBD1; size: many; J: TRBJ2-2; DNA: TGCAGTGCTAGAGCGGGCACAGGGGGAAACACCGGGGAGCTGTTTTTT; CDR3: CSARAGTGGNTGELFF